A selection of T cell receptor beta chains follows, all from one sample in a study of T cell changes during pregnancy in multiple sclerosis. Assay used: immunoSEQ multiplex PCR; TCRdb lists only in-frame clones, some missing. The sample consists of under 45,000 clones, about 92% of them appearing once. The specimen was CD4+ T cells from peripheral blood mononuclear cells, collected in the third trimester of pregnancy. These receptor sequences come from a female donor in good health, enrolled as a control in a pregnancy study. Each CDR3 is given with its conserved first and last residue. D genes are given only for firm matches. Some rows mark clone size as missing; the rest say once, few, many or name a class of expanded clone.

d_call j_call v_call clone_size cdr3_aa cdr3_nt
- TRBJ1-1 TRBV6-6 - CASSYGPPSMGEAFF TGTGCCAGCAGTTACGGGCCCCCCTCGATGGGTGAAGCTTTCTTT
TRBD1 TRBJ1-1 TRBV30 medium-sized CAWNPGQKIPEAFF TGTGCCTGGAACCCGGGACAGAAAATCCCTGAAGCTTTCTTT
- TRBJ2-1 TRBV6-4 - CASSRDSDNEQFF TGTGCCAGCAGTAGGGACTCAGACAATGAGCAGTTCTTC
- TRBJ2-3 TRBV6-5 - CASRRDSTDTQYF TGTGCCAGCAGGAGAGATAGCACAGATACGCAGTATTTT
- TRBJ2-1 TRBV11-3 - CASSLVGIEQFF TGTGCCAGCAGCTTAGTCGGGATTGAGCAGTTCTTC
- TRBJ1-3 TRBV28 - CASSSRYSGNTIYF TGTGCCAGCAGTTCCCGCTACTCTGGAAACACCATATATTTT
TRBD2 TRBJ2-4 TRBV9 - CASSVAPSGDKNIQYF TGTGCCAGCAGCGTAGCGCCTAGCGGGGACAAAAACATTCAGTACTTC
- TRBJ2-1 TRBV19 - CASSMDNIIPNEQFF TGTGCCAGTAGTATGGACAACATAATCCCCAATGAGCAGTTCTTC
TRBD1 TRBJ1-2 TRBV5-6 - CASSLAGTGGYTF TGTGCCAGCAGCTTGGCCGGGACAGGGGGCTACACCTTC
- TRBJ1-5 TRBV10-3 medium-sized CAIGGGVQNNQPQHF TGTGCCATCGGGGGGGGCGTGCAGAATAATCAGCCCCAGCATTTT
TRBD2 TRBJ2-7 TRBV7-2 - CASSLGSGLAQQYF TGTGCCAGCAGCTTAGGGAGCGGACTAGCTCAGCAGTACTTC
- TRBJ1-1 TRBV4-3 - CASSQDMGGRAFF TGCGCCAGCAGCCAAGATATGGGGGGTCGAGCTTTCTTT
- TRBJ1-2 TRBV5-6 - CASSGTGLPYSYTF TGTGCCAGCAGCGGAACAGGACTACCTTATAGCTACACCTTC
- TRBJ2-5 TRBV27 - CASSFRTGDSKETQYF TGTGCCAGCAGTTTTCGAACGGGGGATTCAAAAGAGACCCAGTACTTC
TRBD2 TRBJ2-1 TRBV28 - CASSLGGGFEQFF TGTGCCAGCAGTTTAGGGGGAGGGTTTGAGCAGTTCTTC
- TRBJ1-6 TRBV7-2 - CASSLHTNSPLHF TGTGCCAGCAGCTTGCACACTAATTCACCCCTCCACTTT
TRBD1 TRBJ1-5 TRBV28 once CATGTGGLGQPQHF TGTGCCACCGGGACAGGGGGTTTGGGACAGCCCCAGCATTTT
TRBD1 TRBJ2-7 TRBV18 - CASSSTFRTGRKPSYEQYF TGTGCCAGCTCATCGACTTTTAGGACAGGGAGAAAACCCTCATACGAGCAGTACTTC
- TRBJ1-5 TRBV28 - CASRPTIDSLGNQPQHF TGTGCCAGCAGACCCACCATCGACAGCCTGGGAAATCAGCCCCAGCATTTT
TRBD1 TRBJ2-7 TRBV7-2 - CASSNRDRAYEQYF TGTGCCAGCAGCAACCGGGACAGAGCCTACGAGCAGTACTTC
TRBD1 TRBJ2-7 TRBV6-5 once CASSSFSPTGVPEQYF TGTGCCAGCAGTTCATTCTCACCGACAGGGGTCCCGGAGCAGTACTTC
TRBD1 TRBJ1-1 TRBV30 - CAWVPDRGHTEAFF TGTGCCTGGGTCCCGGACAGGGGGCACACTGAAGCTTTCTTT
- TRBJ1-6 TRBV18 - CASSKGDYPPLHF TGTGCCAGCTCAAAAGGAGATTATCCACCCCTCCACTTT
TRBD2 TRBJ2-3 TRBV20-1 - CSAPTSGGQYF TGCAGTGCTCCGACTAGCGGGGGGCAGTATTTT
- TRBJ1-6 TRBV6-1 - CASFDRSANSPLHF TGTGCCAGCTTCGATAGAAGCGCTAATTCACCCCTCCACTTT
TRBD1 TRBJ2-3 TRBV19 - CASSTPDRGLTDTQYF TGTGCCAGTAGTACTCCGGACAGGGGACTAACAGATACGCAGTATTTT